This TCR beta chain was recorded in a study of CXCR3-negative and CXCR3-positive naive CD8 T cells. The authors gated naive CD8+ T cells as CD45RO-CCR7+CD27+CD95-. The CDR3 runs 14 residues. Germline V CDR1 and CDR2: SGHKS, YYEKEE (reference sequence). Whole-study results and caveats: Compared with CXCR3-negative naive cells, CXCR3-positive naive cells showed more hydrophobic TRB CDR3s. Both naive subsets had comparably high diversity; memory CD8+ cells much lower.

Carrying UMI labels, the TRB cDNA libraries were prepared through 5' RACE. From its re-call of the 5' RACE reads, TCRdb lists each CDR3 protein once, without DNA. The table lists tens of thousands of distinct CDR3 sequences. Points on this clonotype: The antigen remains unidentified.

Specimen: naive CXCR3+ CD8+ T cells from blood. The subset: CD45RO-CCR7+CD27+CD95- naive CD8+ T cells expressing CXCR3 (TNR3+). This sequence joins TRBV5-5 and TRBJ2-1; checking the TCRdb D call of TRBD1 is not possible without DNA. The clonotype was recovered from a human donor in good health. Some clones in this sample may be carry-over from other donors' samples. CDR3 region: CASSLLQGDNEQFF.